Presented here are 5 T cell receptor beta chains from one specimen sequenced in a study of blood T cell repertoires in COVID-19. Assay: immunoSEQ multiplex PCR; the TCRdb copy retains only in-frame clones and omits some. This sample yields under 200,000 clones, of which about 83% are seen a single time; 3% to 3.5% belongs to the top ten. Sequenced sample: PBMCs or T cells enriched from blood (not recorded which). These receptors all stem from a woman in her twenties or thirties who had been exposed to COVID-19.

This rearrangement joins TRBV19 to TRBJ1-5; 7 bases match TRBD1. Germline trimming cut 11 bases from V and 5 bases from J; bases unmatched to any gene: 9. CDR3 length equals 13 residues. Germline V gene data show CDR1 as LNHDA and CDR2 as SQIVND (reference sequence). The CDR3 protein is CAASRQGHQPQHF. Written as DNA, the CDR3 is TGTGCCGCGTCCCGACAGGGACATCAGCCCCAGCATTTT.

The rearrangement uses TRBV20-1 and TRBJ2-1; 11 bases are shared with TRBD2. CDR1 is DFQATT, CDR2 SNEGSKA, per germline (reference sequence). Unmatched junction bases numbered 12, after V lost 3 bases and J lost 5 bases. This CDR3 contains 17 residues. DNA for the CDR3: TGCAGTGCTAGTCGGCTAGCGGGGGGCTATCCTAACAATGAGCAGTTCTTC. Translating gives CSASRLAGGYPNNEQFF.

This clone was detected only a few times. The chain is built from TRBV3-1 (or the pseudogene TRBV3-2) and TRBJ2-7; D unclear. V was pared by 4 bases and J by 0 bases, with 13 bases between. This CDR3 contains 15 residues. Germline CDR1 LGHDT, CDR2 YNNKEL (reference sequence). The CDR3 nucleotides read TGTGCCAGCAGCCCCAGGCAAACTTACTCCTACGAGCAGTACTTC. This translates into CASSPRQTYSYEQYF.

This chain connects TRBV7-9 to TRBJ2-3; the match to TRBD2 covers 7 bases. The V segment lost 11 bases and the J segment 0 bases; nucleotides outside the gene matches: 8. Germline CDR1 reads SEHNR; CDR2 reads FQNEAQ (reference sequence). The length of the CDR3 is 14 residues. This CDR3 reads CASRGGTSTDTQYF. In nucleotides, the CDR3 is TGTGCCTCTCGCGGGGGAACTAGCACAGATACGCAGTATTTT.

The CDR3 bases are TGTGCCAGTAGTCCCTCGGGACCGGGAGGAACTGAAGCTTTCTTT. Protein sequence: CASSPSGPGGTEAFF. The J gene is TRBJ1-1, the V gene TRBV19, with D maybe TRBD1 (5 bases). The CDR3 runs 15 residues. V was clipped by 5 bases and J by 5 bases, with 18 bases between them. Looked up from germline, CDR1 is LNHDA and CDR2 is SQIVND (reference sequence).